This T cell receptor beta chain was recorded in a study of Graves' ophthalmopathy and Graves' hyperthyroidism. Study-wide context: The study drew peripheral blood at initial diagnosis, before any treatment. Notes on the study in general: Appearing in blood as well were most expanded thyroid clonotypes above 0.001 frequency.

The V gene's germline CDR1 is SGHTA and CDR2 FQGNSA. The CDR3 has 15 residues. Trimming took 4 bases from V and 5 from J; bases not matched to a gene: 10. Comment on this clonotype: Its antigen is currently unknown.

The study amplified TCR beta CDR3 regions using RNA transcripts. An opening RT-PCR round employed HTBI primers and preceded a second-round multiplex PCR. Via MiXCR, TCRdb re-called the multiplex PCR reads, giving one row per CDR3 protein. The sample lists about 410,000 distinct CDR3 sequences, around 16% occurring once. Ophthalmopathy donors showed moderate-to-severe activity, CAS ≥3, NOSPECS ≥4 and a duration under 3 months. Pregnancy or lactation, uncontrolled infections and other autoimmune diseases were grounds for excluding patients. This TCR came from a woman younger than 35 with Graves' ophthalmopathy. The sample consisted of peripheral blood. This sequence joins TRBV7-2 and TRBJ2-5; 7 positions agree with TRBD2. In nucleotides, the CDR3 is TGTGCCAGCAGCTCCACTAGCGCCGTCATCGAGACCCAGTACTTC. Its translation is CASSSTSAVIETQYF.